The 4 T cell receptor beta chains below all came from one sample that was sequenced in a study of shared clonotypes between healthy human individuals (dated by TCRdb to the early 2020s). The library was built by means of the immunoSEQ multiplex PCR assay. TCRdb stores this immuneACCESS table with in-frame sequences only. Part of the clones is absent; in the studies checked, under half of the shortfall reflects unresolved V genes, and no reason is known for the rest. Across this sample there are 330,000 or so clones, with around 72% seen only once. Around a tenth of the sample is held by the ten biggest clonotypes. Sequences were obtained from memory CD4+ T cells sorted from blood. Sample cell subset or site, as interpreted from the label and publication: CD45RA-negative fraction. The receptors stem from a man aged 30-40 years in good health.

V usage is TRBV6-4 and J usage is TRBJ2-1; D is unresolved. V shed 4 bases and J shed 7 bases, with 11 bases lying between them. This CDR3 is built from 13 residues. The germline V gene encodes CDR1 MRHNA and CDR2 SNTAGT. The CDR3 coding sequence is TGTGCCAGCAGTGCTTTAGCTACGAATGAGCAGTTCTTC. This gives the protein CASSALATNEQFF.

The CDR3 DNA reads as TGTGCCAGTAGTATGGGGCTTCTTTCCACAGATACGCAGTATTTT. Translating gives CASSMGLLSTDTQYF. The chain links TRBV19 to TRBJ2-3; a weak D match, TRBD1 (5 bases). Trimming pared 3 bases from V and 2 bases from J, leaving 12 bases between. The CDR3 spans 15 residues. Germline CDR1 reads LNHDA; CDR2 reads SQIVND (reference sequence).

The chain recombines TRBV5-4 with TRBJ2-3; D call uncertain. The CDR3 covers 15 residues. Germline V gene data show CDR1 as SGHNT and CDR2 as YYREEE (reference sequence). V gave up 0 bases and J gave up 1 base, with 9 bases separating them. The CDR3 sequence is CASSLGVVGTDTQYF. The CDR3 DNA reads TGTGCCAGCAGCTTGGGCGTTGTTGGCACAGATACGCAGTATTTT.

The chain links TRBV7-9 to TRBJ1-1; no definite D call. V shed 3 bases and J shed 5 bases, with 19 bases lying between them. The CDR3 loop spans 16 amino acids. Looked up from germline, CDR1 is SEHNR and CDR2 is FQNEAQ (reference sequence). The CDR3 sequence: CASSFSLGSGRTEAFF. CDR3 sequence (DNA): TGTGCCAGCAGCTTCTCGTTAGGGTCTGGGCGGACTGAAGCTTTCTTT.